The rows below give T cell receptor beta chains drawn from one sample of a study of blood T cell repertoires in COVID-19. The table came from immunoSEQ multiplex PCR; TCRdb's copy has only in-frame clones and leaves some out. The repertoire holds a few hundred thousand clones, under 90% seen once, with roughly 1.9% in the top ten. The sequencing input was peripheral blood. Receptor source: a woman aged 25 to 39 with COVID-19, enrolled during active disease. The CDR3 runs from the conserved cysteine through the conserved F or W. A D gene is named only where the DNA matches it firmly. Size tells how often a clone was seen (once, few, many) or the class of an expanded clone, and some rows leave it out.

V	D	size	J	DNA	CDR3
TRBV28	.	.	TRBJ2-1	TGTGCCAGCAGTTTACCCTGGCAGGGGAAGGTCAATGAGCAGTTCTTC	CASSLPWQGKVNEQFF
TRBV14	TRBD1	.	TRBJ1-1	TGTGCCAGCAGCCCCATGACCGGACAGGGGAGGCCTGAAGCTTTCTTT	CASSPMTGQGRPEAFF
TRBV15	TRBD1	.	TRBJ2-7	TGTGCCACCAGCAGACCCCTGGTGGGACAGTACTCCTACGAGCAGTACTTC	CATSRPLVGQYSYEQYF
TRBV19	.	few	TRBJ1-6	TGTGCCAGTAGTGATACAGGTCCAGGCATCTATAATTCACCCCTCCACTTT	CASSDTGPGIYNSPLHF
TRBV2	TRBD1	.	TRBJ1-4	TGTGCCAGCAGGAAACAGGGGATTGATGAAAAACTGTTTTTT	CASRKQGIDEKLFF
TRBV18	TRBD1	.	TRBJ2-2	TGTGCCAGCTCCCAGGGACAGGGGGCCTCCGGGGAGCTGTTTTTT	CASSQGQGASGELFF
TRBV7-3	.	.	TRBJ2-3	TGTGCCAGCAGCGCCACCGCGGGTGGTACGCAGTATTTT	CASSATAGGTQYF
TRBV18	TRBD1	.	TRBJ1-4	TGTGCCAGCTCACCAGACAGGGCTAATGAAAAACTGTTTTTT	CASSPDRANEKLFF
TRBV19	TRBD1	.	TRBJ1-1	TGTGCCAGTCTTGGGACAGTGAACACTGAAGCTTTCTTT	CASLGTVNTEAFF
TRBV13	.	.	TRBJ2-5	TGTGCCAGCTCAGGGGACCAAGAGACCCAGTACTTC	CASSGDQETQYF
TRBV3-1/TRBV3-2	TRBD2	.	TRBJ2-3	TGTGCCAGCAGCCCGCTTTACGCAGCGGGGGCCTCCAGCACAGATACGCAGTATTTT	CASSPLYAAGASSTDTQYF
TRBV30	TRBD1	.	TRBJ1-1	TGTGCTCGAGACAGGGCAGGCACTGAAGCTTTCTTT	CARDRAGTEAFF
TRBV15	.	.	TRBJ1-6	TGTGCCACCAGCAGAGGAGGAAGGGGTTTATATAATTCACCCCTCCACTTT	CATSRGGRGLYNSPLHF
TRBV25-1	.	.	TRBJ2-5	TGTGCCAGCAGTGACCCCTACCAAGAGACCCAGTACTTC	CASSDPYQETQYF
TRBV19	TRBD2	.	TRBJ2-5	TGTGCCAGTAGTATTCGGGGGGGCCAAGAGACCCAGTACTTC	CASSIRGGQETQYF
TRBV2	TRBD2	.	TRBJ2-3	TGTGCCAGCAGGAGCGGGGTGAGCACAGATACGCAGTATTTT	CASRSGVSTDTQYF
TRBV28	TRBD1	.	TRBJ1-1	TGTGCCAGCAGTTTAAGGGGGACAGTCGTTGAAGCTTTCTTT	CASSLRGTVVEAFF
TRBV2	.	.	TRBJ1-1	TGTGCCAGCAGGGACACCCAGGCCAGACCTGAAGCTTTCTTT	CASRDTQARPEAFF
TRBV30	.	.	TRBJ1-1	TGTGCCTGGGATCGGGGGGCCCCCTCTGAAGCTTTCTTT	CAWDRGAPSEAFF
TRBV5-1	TRBD1	.	TRBJ2-5	TGCGCCAGCAGCTTGGCCAGGGGGTTGGAGACCCAGTACTTC	CASSLARGLETQYF
TRBV5-1	.	.	TRBJ2-3	TGCGCCAGCAGCTTGCTAGCGTCAGATACGCAGTATTTT	CASSLLASDTQYF
TRBV18	.	.	TRBJ1-3	TGTGCCAGCTCAAGATACGAAGGGGTGACTGGAAACACCATATATTTT	CASSRYEGVTGNTIYF
TRBV18	TRBD1	.	TRBJ2-7	TGTGCCAGCTCACCAGACGGACAGGGAGCCGCTCAGTACTTC	CASSPDGQGAAQYF
TRBV11-3	.	.	TRBJ2-3	TGTGCCAGCAGCTTATGGTCTAGCAAAGAGGGTGGCGATACGCAGTATTTT	CASSLWSSKEGGDTQYF
TRBV2	.	.	TRBJ1-1	TGTGCCAGCATACGGGGGACGGCGAACACTGAAGCTTTCTTT	CASIRGTANTEAFF
TRBV2	.	.	TRBJ2-3	TGTGCCAGCCGGGACAATAGGGATACGCAGTATTTT	CASRDNRDTQYF
TRBV28	.	.	TRBJ1-2	TGTGCCAGCAGTCTTACAGGAAACCCGTTTTCCAACTATGGCTACACCTTC	CASSLTGNPFSNYGYTF
TRBV12-3/TRBV12-4	TRBD1	.	TRBJ1-2	TGTGCCAGCAGCCCACAGGGGATGGGTGGCTACACCTTC	CASSPQGMGGYTF
TRBV5-8	TRBD2	.	TRBJ2-1	TGTGCCAGCAGCCCTGATAGCGGGGGGGCCCCCAATGAGCAGTTCTTC	CASSPDSGGAPNEQFF
TRBV4-1	.	.	TRBJ1-4	TGCGCCAGCAGCCAAACCCGAATGGGGGGGTCGGGAAGAAAACTGTTTTTT	CASSQTRMGGSGRKLFF
TRBV7-9	.	.	TRBJ1-4	TGTGCCAGCAGCTTAGGGCTCAGGGATGAAAAACTGTTTTTT	CASSLGLRDEKLFF
TRBV3-1/TRBV3-2	.	.	TRBJ1-3	TGTGCCAGCATGGCAGGGTCTGGAAACACCATATATTTT	CASMAGSGNTIYF
TRBV3-1/TRBV3-2	.	.	TRBJ1-3	TGTGCCAGCGGACATCCTAAACCGGGAGCCACTGGAAACACCATATATTTT	CASGHPKPGATGNTIYF
TRBV2	.	.	TRBJ1-1	TGTGCCAGCGTTTTGGAGGCCTACTTTGAAGCTTTCTTT	CASVLEAYFEAFF
TRBV12-3/TRBV12-4	.	.	TRBJ2-1	TGTGCCAGCACCCGGTTCTTCGATGAGCAGTTCTTC	CASTRFFDEQFF
TRBV4-1	.	.	TRBJ1-1	TGCGCCAGCAGCCAAGAGTCATCGGGTACTGAAGCTTTCTTT	CASSQESSGTEAFF